The clone carrying this T cell receptor (beta chain) was detected many times. Its antigen is still unknown. This entry is derived from a study of metastatic and nonmetastatic thyroid tumors. On the study more broadly: Comparison of repertoires was carried out across blood and tumor or nodule tissue from malignant and benign thyroid patients.

Thyroid surgery was performed in patients who had received no treatment beforehand. Study-level points and caveats: Relative to benign nodules, malignant thyroid tumors were reportedly characterized by significantly elevated TCR beta diversity in blood and tumor.

There are 14 residues in the CDR3. Germline assignment: CDR1 DFQATT and CDR2 SNEGSKA (reference sequence). Trimming pared 4 bases from V and 8 bases from J, leaving 18 bases between. In the source study's methods: To classify distant metastasis in papillary thyroid cancer, a model was built from CDR3 differences across clinicopathological groups. TCRdb reprocessed the PCR reads via MiXCR. Here the V and J calls rest on TCRdb's processing, not on the authors' analysis. The sample comprises about 24,000 clones, 20% to 25% of which are singletons, and roughly 13% rests with the top ten. The genes are TRBV20-1 and TRBJ2-1; D is possibly TRBD2 (6 bases). The clonotype was recovered from a male donor with papillary thyroid cancer or a benign thyroid nodule (not recorded which). Some clones in this sample may be carry-over from other donors' samples. Sequencing input: blood. The CDR3 coding sequence is TGCAGTGCTACCCCGGGGCTAGCGAACGATGAGCAGTTCTTC. Translated, it gives CSATPGLANDEQFF.